Below, 20 T cell receptor beta chains from the same sample are listed, as sequenced in a study of CD8+ T cells in alopecia areata. Sequencing templates came from extracted RNA that was reverse transcribed into cDNA. Here immunoSEQ multiplex PCR was the method, and the copy in TCRdb shows in-frame clones only, minus some. The table records roughly 200,000 clones, roughly 50% of them present only once. Treatment of the sample: oral pan-JAK inhibitor, 5-10 mg twice daily. The specimen was CD8+ T cells sorted from blood, collected at week 24, from a patient treated with tofacitinib. The receptors shown here come from a human donor with alopecia areata.

The CDR3 is CASTTLRESTYEQYF. DNA of the CDR3: TGTGCCAGCACCACTCTCAGGGAGTCGACCTACGAGCAGTACTTC. This rearrangement joins TRBV6-5 to TRBJ2-7; perhaps D is TRBD1 or TRBD2 (5 bases each). The CDR3 loop spans 15 amino acids. V lost 7 bases and J lost 2, with 18 bases in between. The germline V gene encodes CDR1 MNHEY and CDR2 SVGAGI.

The J gene is TRBJ1-1, the V gene TRBV20-1; no definite D call. Per the germline V gene, CDR1 is DFQATT and CDR2 is SNEGSKA (reference sequence). The CDR3 sequence is 11 residues long. Trimming removed 3 bases at V and 1 base at J, with 3 bases between. CDR3: CSARANTEAFF. The CDR3 nucleotides are TGCAGTGCTAGGGCGAACACTGAAGCTTTCTTT.

For this clone: The sample contains more than one DNA sequence encoding this CDR3. V is TRBV29-1 and J is TRBJ1-1, with D possibly being TRBD1 (6 bases). The ends were cut back, 3 bases at V and 8 bases at J, with 13 bases in the middle. CDR1 SQVTM and CDR2 ANQGSEA come from the germline V gene. CDR3 length: 12 residues. The CDR3 loop reads CSVEGEGGEAFF. The CDR3 nucleotides are TGCAGCGTTGAGGGGGAGGGGGGGGAAGCTTTCTTT.

Only a few counts were recorded for this clone. The rearrangement uses TRBV29-1 and TRBJ2-2, with 9 nucleotides matching TRBD1. The CDR3 totals 14 residues. With V trimmed by 5 bases and J by 2 bases, 3 bases remained unmatched. Germline V CDR1 and CDR2: SQVTM, ANQGSEA. CDR3 sequence (DNA): TGCAGCGTTATACAGGGGGCCAACACCGGGGAGCTGTTTTTT. Translating it yields CSVIQGANTGELFF.

The V gene is TRBV7-6, the J gene TRBJ2-5; 13 bases are shared with TRBD2. V shed 5 bases and J 5 bases; nucleotides not matched to a gene: 11. CDR1 is SGHVS, CDR2 FNYEAQ, per germline. The CDR3 sequence is 17 residues long. The CDR3 is CASSPTSGGAKEETQYF. CDR3 coding DNA: TGTGCCAGCAGCCCCACTAGCGGGGGGGCCAAGGAGGAGACCCAGTACTTC.

This clone appeared a single time. The genes are TRBV30 and TRBJ1-1, with 8 bases that match TRBD1. Losses at the gene ends were 4 bases for V and 6 bases for J; bases not matched to a gene: 7. This CDR3 is 13 amino acids long. The germline gives CDR1 GTSNPN, CDR2 SVGIG (reference sequence). Here the CDR3 reads CAWTQGAGAEAFF. The CDR3 DNA sequence: TGTGCCTGGACCCAGGGGGCCGGGGCTGAAGCTTTCTTT.

The rearrangement joins TRBV10-1 to TRBJ2-3; D not certain. The CDR3 contains 12 residues. V lost 1 base and J 5 bases, leaving 4 bases between the germline ends. CDR1 WNHNN and CDR2 SYGVQD come from the germline V gene (reference sequence). CDR3 sequence (DNA): TGCGCCAGCAGTGAGTGGAGAGATACGCAGTATTTT. The encoded protein is CASSEWRDTQYF.

This clone was seen only a few times. The V and J genes are TRBV6-5 and TRBJ2-5, with 7 bases matching TRBD1. Germline values: CDR1 MNHEY, CDR2 SVGAGI. V gave up 7 bases and J gave up 3 bases; unmatched junction bases: 2. This CDR3 comprises 12 residues. CDR3 sequence reads: CASKGAKETQYF. The CDR3 DNA reads TGTGCCAGCAAGGGGGCTAAAGAGACCCAGTACTTC.

This clone was found a few times. The identical CDR3 is also encoded by other nucleotide sequences in the sample. CDR3: CSVRDRDYGYTF. The CDR3 DNA is TGCAGCGTTCGGGACAGAGACTATGGCTACACCTTC. The rearrangement joins TRBV29-1 to TRBJ1-2, with 7 bases lining up with TRBD1. This CDR3 spans 12 amino acids. Per the germline V gene, CDR1 is SQVTM and CDR2 is ANQGSEA. V gave up 5 bases and J gave up 3 bases; unmatched junction bases: 3.

This clone occurred a few times. The chain carries TRBV29-1 and TRBJ2-5; TRBD1 aligns across 8 bases. Germline lookup yields CDR1 SQVTM and CDR2 ANQGSEA. The junction had 3 bases not matched to a gene; V was cut back by 7 bases and J by 5 bases. The CDR3 sequence is 11 residues long. The CDR3 coding sequence is TGCAGCGCAGGGGGCTACGAGACCCAGTACTTC. It translates to CSAGGYETQYF.

The rearrangement links TRBV14 to TRBJ1-6, with 7 bases lining up with TRBD1. Per the germline V gene, CDR1 is SGHDN and CDR2 is FVKESK. V shed 1 base and J 10 bases; nucleotides not matched to a gene: 4. This CDR3 region has 14 residues. CDR3 DNA sequence: TGTGCCAGCAGCCAAGGAGGGGGCAGGTCACCCCTCCACTTT. As protein: CASSQGGGRSPLHF.

This clone was observed once. The chain combines TRBV2 with TRBJ1-1; weak D call: TRBD1 (5 bases). V shed 7 bases and J shed 6 bases, with 12 bases lying between them. The germline CDR1 and CDR2 sequences are SNHLY and FYNNEI. This CDR3 has 12 amino acids. CDR3 protein: CASTPGGAEAFF. CDR3 coding DNA: TGTGCCAGCACCCCTGGGGGGGCTGAAGCTTTCTTT.

The gene calls are TRBV19 and TRBJ1-1; D is uncertain. This CDR3 spans 15 amino acids. The V end was cut by 3 bases, the J end by 5 bases, with 16 bases between. CDR1 LNHDA and CDR2 SQIVND come from the germline V gene (reference sequence). CDR3 in amino acids: CASSIGYGRWTEAFF. In DNA form, the CDR3 reads TGTGCCAGTAGTATTGGCTACGGGCGGTGGACTGAAGCTTTCTTT.

The J gene is TRBJ2-5, the V gene TRBV5-6, with D possibly matching TRBD1 (5 bases). Germline V lookup: CDR1 SGHDT, CDR2 YYEEEE. Deletions cut 0 bases from V and 5 bases from J, with 11 bases between. CDR3 size: 14 residues. The CDR3 DNA is TGTGCCAGCAGCTTGGGGGAAGGGGCTGAGACCCAGTACTTC. Residues: CASSLGEGAETQYF.

This CDR3 reads CASSESAARITEAFF. The CDR3 nucleotides read TGTGCCAGCAGTGAATCGGCAGCCAGGATTACTGAAGCTTTCTTT. This rearrangement joins TRBV25-1 to TRBJ1-1; unclear D gene. This CDR3 has 15 amino acids. Germline V lookup: CDR1 MGHDK, CDR2 SYGVNS. The ends were cut back, 1 base at V and 5 bases at J, with 14 bases in the middle.

This sequence joins TRBV12-5 and TRBJ2-3, with 8 bases lining up with TRBD2. The CDR3 is 12 amino acids. The V and J ends lost 4 bases and 6 bases, in that order; junction bases with no gene match: 0. Per germline, CDR1 LGHNT and CDR2 FRNRAP. DNA of the CDR3: TGTGCTAGTGGTTCTAGCGGGGATACGCAGTATTTT. Translated, it gives CASGSSGDTQYF.

This clone has just a few counts. This rearrangement joins TRBV19 to TRBJ2-1; 12 nucleotides match TRBD1. The V and J ends lost 6 bases and 5 bases, in that order; junction bases with no gene match: 8. CDR3 length: 16 residues. CDR1 and CDR2 (germline): LNHDA, SQIVND (reference sequence). CDR3 protein: CASSRWDRGLNNEQFF. As DNA, the CDR3 is TGTGCCAGTAGCCGGTGGGACAGGGGGCTAAACAATGAGCAGTTCTTC.

This clone was detected once. This chain uses TRBV29-1 with TRBJ2-3; 10 nucleotides line up with TRBD2. There are 17 residues in the CDR3. The germline CDR1 and CDR2 sequences are SQVTM and ANQGSEA. The junction had 12 bases not matched to a gene; V was cut back by 2 bases and J by 4 bases. CDR3 in DNA: TGCAGCGTTGAACTAGCGGGGGTCCCGGGGTCGGCAGATACGCAGTATTTT. It encodes CSVELAGVPGSADTQYF.

The V and J genes are TRBV30 and TRBJ2-1; D remains unclear. Per germline, CDR1 GTSNPN and CDR2 SVGIG (reference sequence). Trimming took off 4 bases at V and 8 bases at J, with 9 bases between the two ends. CDR3 size: 11 residues. CDR3: CAWTWKDEQFF. Here the CDR3 DNA reads TGTGCCTGGACATGGAAGGATGAGCAGTTCTTC.

On this clone itself: The sample carries other DNA sequences with the same CDR3. This chain uses TRBV30 with TRBJ2-7; the match to TRBD2 covers 7 bases. The CDR3 length is 13 residues. The germline V gene encodes CDR1 GTSNPN and CDR2 SVGIG (reference sequence). Unmatched junction bases numbered 2, after V lost 0 bases and J lost 3 bases. The CDR3 region is CAWSVGGYYEQYF. The CDR3 region has the DNA TGTGCCTGGAGTGTCGGGGGGTACTACGAGCAGTACTTC.